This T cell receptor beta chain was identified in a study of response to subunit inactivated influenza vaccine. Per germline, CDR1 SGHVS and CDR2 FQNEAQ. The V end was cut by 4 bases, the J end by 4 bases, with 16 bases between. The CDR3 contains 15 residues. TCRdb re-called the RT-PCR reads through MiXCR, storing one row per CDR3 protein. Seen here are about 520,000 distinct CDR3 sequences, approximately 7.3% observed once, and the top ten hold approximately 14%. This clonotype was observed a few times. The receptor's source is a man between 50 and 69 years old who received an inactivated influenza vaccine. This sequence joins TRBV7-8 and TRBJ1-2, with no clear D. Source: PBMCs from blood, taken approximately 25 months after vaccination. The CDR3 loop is CASSSVGTRGYGYTF. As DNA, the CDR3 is TGTGCCAGCAGCTCCGTGGGAACCCGGGGCTATGGCTACACCTTC.